These T cell receptor beta chains were read from a single sample in a study of T-cell reconstitution after alpha-beta-depleted transplantation in children. TCRdb itself ran the PCR reads through MiXCR, one entry per CDR3 protein. The top ten clones hold less than 5% of a sample with more than 550,000 distinct CDR3 sequences, 10% of them seen once. The sequencing used PBMCs from the stem cell graft donor, collected from the stem cell graft. Receptor source: a human donor who donated a stem cell graft to a child with acute myeloid leukemia. Both conserved end residues are part of each CDR3. Each record gives: V gene, D gene, clone size, J gene, CDR3 DNA, CDR3 protein. D genes are given only for firm matches. Clone size is stated in some rows and not others, as once, few, many or a class when expanded.

TRBV20-1	-	few	TRBJ1-2	TGCAGTGCTAGATGGGGGTTAAATGGCTACACCTTC	CSARWGLNGYTF
TRBV21-1	-	few	TRBJ2-7	TGTGCCAGCAGCAAAATGGCCGTCCGACAGTACTTC	CASSKMAVRQYF
TRBV6-1	-	few	TRBJ2-1	TGTGCCAGCAGCACGGGGGATAGCTCCTACAATGAGCAGTTCTTC	CASSTGDSSYNEQFF
TRBV28	-	few	TRBJ1-5	TGTGCCAGCAGTTTCGCGGACAATAGCAATCAGCCCCAGCATTTT	CASSFADNSNQPQHF
TRBV28	-	few	TRBJ2-3	TGTGCCAGCATGAGGATAGATACGCAGTATTTT	CASMRIDTQYF
TRBV12-3/TRBV12-4	TRBD1	few	TRBJ2-7	TGTGCCAGCAGTTACTCGGGACAGGGTCCCCACGAGCAGTACTTC	CASSYSGQGPHEQYF
TRBV6-2/TRBV6-3	-	-	TRBJ2-2	TGTGCCAGCAGACTTGATCACACCGGGGAGCTGTTTTTT	CASRLDHTGELFF
TRBV10-3	-	-	TRBJ1-3	TGTGCCATCAGTGAGTCTGGGGGGACTGGAAACACCATATATTTT	CAISESGGTGNTIYF
TRBV20-1	-	-	TRBJ1-5	TGCAGTGCTTGGAACAGGGCCAATCAGCCCCAGCATTTT	CSAWNRANQPQHF
TRBV28	TRBD2	-	TRBJ2-1	TGTGCCAGCAGTTTAAGCGGGAGGGCAGGGGAGCAGTTCTTC	CASSLSGRAGEQFF
TRBV6-1	-	-	TRBJ1-2	TGTGCCAGCAGTCGGACACACCTGGGGAACTATGGCTACACCTTC	CASSRTHLGNYGYTF
TRBV18	-	few	TRBJ1-1	TGTGCCAGCTCACCCCCCCGGACGGGAAACACTGAAGCTTTCTTT	CASSPPRTGNTEAFF
TRBV29-1	-	few	TRBJ1-1	TGCAGCGTCTTGAGGGGGGGCCGAGGCACTGAAGCTTTCTTT	CSVLRGGRGTEAFF
TRBV5-1	TRBD2	many	TRBJ2-1	TGCGCCAGCAGCTTGGTAGCGGGGATGAACAATGAGCAGTTCTTC	CASSLVAGMNNEQFF
TRBV20-1	-	many	TRBJ2-2	TGCAGTGCTCAAGGGGGAGCTGGTGGCGGGGAGCTGTTTTTT	CSAQGGAGGGELFF
TRBV5-5	-	many	TRBJ2-2	TGTGCCAGCAGCTTGACTGACTCCGGGGAGCTGTTTTTT	CASSLTDSGELFF
TRBV6-1	-	few	TRBJ2-3	TGTGCCAGCATCCTTTACGGGAGCTACACAGATACGCAGTATTTT	CASILYGSYTDTQYF
TRBV20-1	TRBD1	-	TRBJ2-5	TGCAGTGCTAATGCGGCGGACAGGGCTAACCAAGAGACCCAGTACTTC	CSANAADRANQETQYF
TRBV29-1	-	-	TRBJ2-2	TGCAGCGTTGACGAGGCGAACACCGGGGAGCTGTTTTTT	CSVDEANTGELFF
TRBV20-1	TRBD2	-	TRBJ2-3	TGCAGTGCTAGAGACCCCGGGACTAGCGGGATAGCAGATACGCAGTATTTT	CSARDPGTSGIADTQYF
TRBV7-2	TRBD2	few	TRBJ2-1	TGTGCCAGCAGCCCCCAGCCAAAAGCGGGAGGGGTTAAGGGGCAGTTCTTC	CASSPQPKAGGVKGQFF
TRBV20-1	-	few	TRBJ1-2	TGCAGTGCTATGCTCCGAGGAACCTATGGCTACACCTTC	CSAMLRGTYGYTF
TRBV2	-	many	TRBJ2-1	TGTGCCAGCAGTGAAGCGCAAGTGGGGCAGTTCTTC	CASSEAQVGQFF
TRBV20-1	-	-	TRBJ2-2	TGCAGTGCTATCCACGGGGGGAACACCGGGGAGCTGTTTTTT	CSAIHGGNTGELFF
TRBV12-3/TRBV12-4	-	many	TRBJ2-2	TGTGCCAGCAGTTTCGTGGGGGAGCTGTTTTTT	CASSFVGELFF
TRBV6-2/TRBV6-3	-	few	TRBJ2-7	TGTGCCAGCAGTTACACCCAGTCCTACGAGCAGTACTTC	CASSYTQSYEQYF
TRBV5-6	TRBD1	-	TRBJ1-6	TGTGCCAGCAGCTTGCCCGGGACAGGGACTTCACCCCTCCACTTT	CASSLPGTGTSPLHF
TRBV12-3/TRBV12-4	-	-	TRBJ2-7	TGTGCCAGCAGAGGGGGACAACCAGGGGACGAGCAGTACTTC	CASRGGQPGDEQYF
TRBV7-2	-	few	TRBJ2-7	TGTGCCAGCAGTCATAGTTGGGGGGCCACCTACGAGCAGTACTTC	CASSHSWGATYEQYF
TRBV20-1	-	-	TRBJ2-2	TGCAGTACCTTTCAGGGGAGAACCGGGGAGCTGTTTTTT	CSTFQGRTGELFF
TRBV28	-	-	TRBJ2-7	TGTGCCAGCAGAAACGACCCCGGAGCCTACGAGCAGTACTTC	CASRNDPGAYEQYF
TRBV12-5	-	-	TRBJ2-7	TGTGCTAGTGGTCGGGACGTCTACGAGCAGTACTTC	CASGRDVYEQYF
TRBV29-1	TRBD2	many	TRBJ2-7	TGCAGCGTTGTGGGACTAGCGTCCTACGAGCAGTACTTC	CSVVGLASYEQYF
TRBV5-1	-	many	TRBJ2-6	TGCGCCAGCAGCTTTGGGGCTAGCGTATCTGGGGCCAACGTCCTGACTTTC	CASSFGASVSGANVLTF
TRBV12-3/TRBV12-4	TRBD2	many	TRBJ2-1	TGTGCCAGCAGTTTAAGAGGTAGCGGGAGGGCCGCAGATGAGCAGTTCTTC	CASSLRGSGRAADEQFF
TRBV5-1	-	-	TRBJ2-3	TGCGCCAGCAGCGGCGACAGTCCAACTAGCACAGATACGCAGTATTTT	CASSGDSPTSTDTQYF
TRBV12-3/TRBV12-4	TRBD2	many	TRBJ2-3	TGTGCCAGCAGTTTACGCTCTAGCGGGAGTAATACGCAGTATTTT	CASSLRSSGSNTQYF
TRBV6-1	-	many	TRBJ2-7	TGTGCCACTGCGACAGGTAGGGGGTACGAGCAGTACTTC	CATATGRGYEQYF
TRBV20-1	-	few	TRBJ1-1	TGCAGTGCTCCTTCGGGGGCAGGGGCCACGATGAACACTGAAGCTTTCTTT	CSAPSGAGATMNTEAFF
TRBV29-1	-	many	TRBJ2-7	TGCAGCGTTGACAGGGGTGGGTTGGAGCAGTACTTC	CSVDRGGLEQYF
TRBV29-1	TRBD2	-	TRBJ2-7	TGCAGCGCCTCCCAGACTAGCGGCTACGAGCAGTACTTC	CSASQTSGYEQYF
TRBV12-3/TRBV12-4	TRBD1	many	TRBJ2-3	TGTGCCAGCAGTTTACTGCTGACAGGGTCAACAGATACGCAGTATTTT	CASSLLLTGSTDTQYF
TRBV4-2	-	few	TRBJ2-2	TGTGCCAGCAGTCCCCTAGCCGGGGAGCTGTTTTTT	CASSPLAGELFF
TRBV28	-	-	TRBJ1-5	TGTGCCAGCAGTTTAGTAGGGGGTAGTCAGCCCCAGCATTTT	CASSLVGGSQPQHF
TRBV6-5	TRBD2	few	TRBJ2-7	TGTGCCAGCAGTTCCTTAGCGGGAGAGCGGTACTTC	CASSSLAGERYF
TRBV29-1	-	few	TRBJ2-5	TGCAGCGTTTTTAGCGGAGAAGAGACCCAGTACTTC	CSVFSGEETQYF
TRBV5-1	TRBD1	-	TRBJ1-1	TGCGCCAGCAGCTCGGGTGGGACAGAGAACACTGAAGCTTTCTTT	CASSSGGTENTEAFF
TRBV20-1	TRBD2	-	TRBJ2-1	TGCAGTGCTAGAGTCGCGACTAGCGGGAGTGGGGAGCAGTTCTTC	CSARVATSGSGEQFF
TRBV29-1	-	-	TRBJ2-7	TGCAGCGTTGAAGGTCTACCGGGCGGGACCAACGAGCAGTACTTC	CSVEGLPGGTNEQYF
TRBV6-1	-	few	TRBJ1-5	TGTGCCAGCAGTGAAGCCGGGGGAGGCAATCAGCCCCAGCATTTT	CASSEAGGGNQPQHF
TRBV9	TRBD2	many	TRBJ2-3	TGTGCCAGCAGCGAAAGCGGGAGTACAGATACGCAGTATTTT	CASSESGSTDTQYF
TRBV29-1	TRBD2	-	TRBJ2-6	TGCAGCGTTGAAGAGGGAGGGGCTGGGGCCAACGTCCTGACTTTC	CSVEEGGAGANVLTF
TRBV24-1	-	-	TRBJ2-1	TGTGCCACCAGTGATTTCTTCGCCGGTGAGCAGTTCTTC	CATSDFFAGEQFF
TRBV29-1	TRBD1	-	TRBJ1-1	TGCAGCGTTACCCTGGGACAGTTGAACACTGAAGCTTTCTTT	CSVTLGQLNTEAFF
TRBV20-1	TRBD1	-	TRBJ2-5	TGCAGTGCTAGAGGAGGGACAGGGGGCGAAGAGACCCAGTACTTC	CSARGGTGGEETQYF
TRBV5-5	TRBD2	-	TRBJ2-3	TGTGCCAGCAGCTTCGCGGCGGGAGGAGCAGATACGCAGTATTTT	CASSFAAGGADTQYF
TRBV3-1	TRBD1	-	TRBJ2-2	TGTGCCAGCAGCCGATTGGGACAGGGGATATCCACCGGGGAGCTGTTTTTT	CASSRLGQGISTGELFF